This T cell receptor (beta chain) was sequenced for a study of blood T cell repertoires in COVID-19. Turning to the study itself: The study drew acute and convalescent COVID-19 samples from the United States, Italy and Spain. T cells, B-cell-depleted T cells, or PBMCs supplied cDNA or gDNA.

Germline V gene sequence: CDR1 SGHVS, CDR2 FQNEAQ. V was cut by 2 bases and J by 5 bases, with 12 bases left in between. The CDR3 loop spans 15 amino acids. Authors' analysis steps: Amplified reference gene primers provided the basis for estimating nucleated cell counts. Generated by immunoSEQ multiplex PCR, the TCRdb table keeps only in-frame clones and is missing some. V and J calls plus clone size are reproduced from that table; the DNA served to infer D and trimming. This sample has about 75,000 clones; about 88% occur once, and the top ten carry roughly 20%. This sequence originates from a human donor in a cohort sampled during active COVID-19. The sample taken for sequencing was peripheral blood. The chain links TRBV7-8 to TRBJ1-4, with D maybe TRBD1 (6 bases). The CDR3 is CASSLRQVENEKLFF. The CDR3 DNA reads as TGTGCCAGCAGCTTACGACAGGTTGAAAATGAAAAACTGTTTTTT.